This T cell receptor beta chain was sequenced during a study of blood T cell repertoires in COVID-19. Across the study: The origin of the acute and convalescent COVID-19 samples was the United States, Italy and Spain. The analysed material was cDNA or gDNA that came from T cells, B-cell-depleted T cells, or PBMCs.

In the authors' workflow: It was from reference gene primer amplification that nucleated cell counts were estimated. Profiled with immunoSEQ multiplex PCR; TCRdb holds only in-frame clones, not every one. From that table come the V and J calls and clone size; the DNA was used to work out D and trimming. The table shows tens of thousands of clones, with over 65% occurring only once. Sequencing was carried out using peripheral blood. The origin of this receptor is a human donor in a cohort sampled during active COVID-19.

In DNA, the CDR3 is TGTGCCAGCAGCCAAGGACAGGTCTGGGGCACTGAAGCTTTCTTT. This sequence encodes CASSQGQVWGTEAFF. The rearrangement uses TRBV14 and TRBJ1-1, with a tentative D call TRBD1 (6 bases). Germline assignment: CDR1 SGHDN and CDR2 FVKESK. The CDR3 covers 15 residues. The V end was cut by 1 base, the J end by 4 bases, with 13 bases between.